Presented here are 5 T cell receptor beta chains from one specimen sequenced in a study of shared clonotypes between healthy human individuals. Using immunoSEQ multiplex PCR, the repertoire was profiled, and TCRdb retains in-frame clones only, with some absent. Of about 2 million clones listed, 85% to 95% are singletons. The source material was naive CD4+ T cells sorted from blood. Specified subset: CD45RA+ positively selected. The receptors here all came from a man between 18 and 35 years old in good health.

The chain links TRBV13 to TRBJ2-7, with 11 bases lining up with TRBD2. V was clipped by 2 bases and J by 4 bases; unmatched bases: 4. The CDR3 runs 15 residues. The germline gives CDR1 PRHDT, CDR2 FYEKMQ (reference sequence). The CDR3 DNA follows: TGTGCCAGCAGCTTACTAGCGGGGGGCGCGTACGAGCAGTACTTC. As protein: CASSLLAGGAYEQYF.

This chain joins TRBV7-8 and TRBJ1-6, with D perhaps matching TRBD1 (5 bases). The CDR3 has 15 residues. Germline V gene lookup returns CDR1 SGHVS and CDR2 FQNEAQ. Trimming shortened V by 5 bases and J by 1 base, and 9 bases separated the two germline ends. The CDR3 loop reads CASSGAGSYNSPLHF. DNA for the CDR3: TGTGCCAGCAGCGGGGCGGGTTCCTATAATTCACCCCTCCACTTT.

The chain carries TRBV7-2 and TRBJ2-1; TRBD2 matches at 9 bases. Germline V gene sequence: CDR1 SGHTA, CDR2 FQGNSA. This CDR3 has 15 amino acids. V lost 5 bases to trimming and J lost 4 bases; unmatched junction nucleotides: 6. The CDR3 sequence is CASSPQRGEYNEQFF. The CDR3 coding sequence is TGTGCCAGCAGCCCACAGCGGGGGGAGTACAATGAGCAGTTCTTC.

The V and J genes are TRBV25-1 and TRBJ2-7; D is possibly TRBD2 (6 bases). Per the germline V gene, CDR1 is MGHDK and CDR2 is SYGVNS. Trimming removed 2 bases from V and 4 bases from J, with 12 bases in between. The CDR3 consists of 14 residues. The CDR3: CASSEGGVKYEQYF. CDR3 in DNA: TGTGCCAGCAGTGAAGGAGGGGTCAAATACGAGCAGTACTTC.

The rearrangement uses TRBV2 and TRBJ1-2, with D tentatively TRBD1 (6 bases). The CDR3 has 14 residues. Looked up from germline, CDR1 is SNHLY and CDR2 is FYNNEI. Trimming removed 5 bases from V and 7 bases from J, with 17 bases in between. In nucleotides, the CDR3 is TGTGCCAGCAGTCCGAATGGACAGTCCCCTGGCTACACCTTC. It translates to CASSPNGQSPGYTF.